The 7 T cell receptor beta chains below were found in one sample sequenced in a study of CD8+ T cells in alopecia areata. As for treatment: oral pan-JAK inhibitor, 5-10 mg twice daily. Following extraction, RNA underwent reverse transcription to cDNA, which served as the sequencing template. The assay was immunoSEQ multiplex PCR, and TCRdb's table has in-frame clones only and misses some. The table includes 110,000 or so clones, 45% to 65% detected once. Sequenced here: CD4+ T cells sorted from blood, sampled at week 24, from a patient treated with tofacitinib. These receptors originate from a human donor with alopecia areata.

The chain couples TRBV4-3 to TRBJ2-3, with TRBD1 identical over 8 bases. CDR3 length: 17 amino acids. The V and J ends lost 0 bases and 1 base, in that order; junction bases with no gene match: 6. The germline V gene encodes CDR1 LGHNA and CDR2 YSLEER. The CDR3 bases are TGCGCCAGCAGCCAAGAATGGGGGACAGGCGGCACAGATACGCAGTATTTT. Residues: CASSQEWGTGGTDTQYF.

This chain links TRBV4-2 with TRBJ2-3, with D tentatively TRBD1 or TRBD2 (5 bases each). Trimming shortened V by 2 bases and J by 5 bases, and 11 bases separated the two germline ends. Germline CDR1 LGHNA, CDR2 YNFKEQ. The CDR3 is 14 residues long. DNA of the CDR3: TGTGCCAGCAGCCAATGGGGGACGATAGATACGCAGTATTTT. Translating it yields CASSQWGTIDTQYF.

This clone appeared a few times. CDR3 in amino acids: CASLDRAYEQYF. The CDR3 DNA sequence: TGTGCCAGTCTGGACAGAGCCTACGAGCAGTACTTC. The rearrangement joins TRBV6-6 to TRBJ2-7, with a possible D match to TRBD1 (6 bases). V dropped 9 bases and J dropped 2 bases, with 11 bases sitting between them. Germline values: CDR1 MNHNY, CDR2 SVGAGI (reference sequence). CDR3 length equals 12 residues.

This chain joins TRBV7-9 and TRBJ2-7, with D possibly matching TRBD2 (5 bases). Germline assignment: CDR1 SEHNR and CDR2 FQNEAQ (reference sequence). The ends were cut back, 5 bases at V and 6 bases at J, with 23 bases in the middle. This CDR3 spans 16 amino acids. The CDR3 region has the DNA TGTGCCAGCAGCCCTATCGTCGGGGTAAAGTTCATCGAGCAGTACTTC. Translating it yields CASSPIVGVKFIEQYF.

The chain couples TRBV23-1 to TRBJ2-1; D not certain. Being an ORF, TRBV23-1 has a function that is uncertain. Trimming pared 0 bases from V and 6 bases from J, leaving 12 bases between. This CDR3 is built from 15 residues. CDR3 protein: CASSQSYGSSNEQFF. As DNA, the CDR3 is TGCGCCAGCAGTCAATCCTATGGCAGTAGCAATGAGCAGTTCTTC.

As DNA, the CDR3 is TGTGCCAGCAGCCAAGATAGAGCGGGGGGTTCCACAGATACGCAGTATTTT. Its translation: CASSQDRAGGSTDTQYF. The rearrangement links TRBV4-2 to TRBJ2-3, with 9 bases fitting TRBD2. With V trimmed by 0 bases and J by 2 bases, 6 bases remained unmatched. The CDR3 extends over 17 amino acids. CDR1 is LGHNA, CDR2 YNFKEQ, per germline.

The chain links TRBV7-9 to TRBJ2-6; no clear D. This CDR3 spans 15 amino acids. CDR1 is SEHNR and CDR2 is FQNEAQ in the germline V gene (reference sequence). Trimming stripped 4 bases from V and 7 bases from J, with 14 bases between. The CDR3 DNA is TGTGCCAGCAGCTCGAGTAGGTTTGGTGCCAACGTCCTGACTTTC. Amino acids: CASSSSRFGANVLTF.